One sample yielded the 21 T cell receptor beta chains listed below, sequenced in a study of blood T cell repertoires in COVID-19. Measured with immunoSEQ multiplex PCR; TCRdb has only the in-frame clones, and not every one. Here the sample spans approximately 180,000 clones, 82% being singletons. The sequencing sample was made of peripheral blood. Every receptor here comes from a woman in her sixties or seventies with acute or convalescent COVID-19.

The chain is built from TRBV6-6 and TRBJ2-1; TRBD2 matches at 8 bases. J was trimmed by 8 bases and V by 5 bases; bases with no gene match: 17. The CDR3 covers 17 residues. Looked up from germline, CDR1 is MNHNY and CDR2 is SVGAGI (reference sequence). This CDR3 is CASSPLKEAGESHEQFF. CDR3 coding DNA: TGTGCCAGCAGTCCCCTCAAAGAAGCGGGAGAGTCCCATGAGCAGTTCTTC.

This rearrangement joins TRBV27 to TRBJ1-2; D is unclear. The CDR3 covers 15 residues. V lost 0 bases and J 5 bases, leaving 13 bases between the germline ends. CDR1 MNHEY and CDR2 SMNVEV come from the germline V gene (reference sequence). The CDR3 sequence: CASSLSIPARYGYTF. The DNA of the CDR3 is TGTGCCAGCAGTTTATCGATTCCGGCTAGGTATGGCTACACCTTC.

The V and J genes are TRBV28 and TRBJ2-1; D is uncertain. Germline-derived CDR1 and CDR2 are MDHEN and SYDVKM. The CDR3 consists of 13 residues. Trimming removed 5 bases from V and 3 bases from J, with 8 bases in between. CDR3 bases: TGTGCCAGCAGTCAAGAGGTCTACAATGAGCAGTTCTTC. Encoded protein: CASSQEVYNEQFF.

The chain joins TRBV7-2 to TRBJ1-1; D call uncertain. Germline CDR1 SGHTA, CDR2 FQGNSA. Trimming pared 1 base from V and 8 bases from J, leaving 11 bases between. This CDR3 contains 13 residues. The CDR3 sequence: CASSLGGGIEAFF. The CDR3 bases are TGTGCCAGCAGCTTAGGGGGAGGGATCGAAGCTTTCTTT. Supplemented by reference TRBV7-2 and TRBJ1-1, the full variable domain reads GAGVSQSPSNKVTEKGKDVELRCDPISGHTALYWYRQSLGQGLEFLIYFQGNSAPDKSGLPSDRFSAERTGGSVSTLTIQRTQQEDSAVYLCASSLGGGIEAFFGQGTRLTVV.

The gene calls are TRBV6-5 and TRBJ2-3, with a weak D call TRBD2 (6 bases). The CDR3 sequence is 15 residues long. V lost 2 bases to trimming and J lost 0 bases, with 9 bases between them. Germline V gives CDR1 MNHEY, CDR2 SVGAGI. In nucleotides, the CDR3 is TGTGCCAGCAGTTACCTGGCGGGAAGCACAGATACGCAGTATTTT. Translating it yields CASSYLAGSTDTQYF.

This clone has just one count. DNA of the CDR3: TGCGCCAGCGGGACGAAGCGGGAGGGTTGGAGCACAGATACGCAGTATTTT. Its translation is CASGTKREGWSTDTQYF. J is TRBJ2-3 and V is TRBV5-1; 10 positions agree with TRBD2. V was clipped by 7 bases and J by 0 bases; unmatched bases: 11. This CDR3 has 17 amino acids. Germline V CDR1 and CDR2: SGHRS, YFSETQ.

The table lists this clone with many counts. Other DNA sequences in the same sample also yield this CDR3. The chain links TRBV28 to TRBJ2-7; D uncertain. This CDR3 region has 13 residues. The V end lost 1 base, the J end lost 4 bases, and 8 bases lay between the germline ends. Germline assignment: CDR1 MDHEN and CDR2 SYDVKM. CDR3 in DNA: TGTGCCAGCAGTTTATCCCCACGGTACGAGCAGTACTTC. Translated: CASSLSPRYEQYF. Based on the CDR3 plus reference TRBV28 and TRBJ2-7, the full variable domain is DVKVTQSSRYLVKRTGEKVFLECVQDMDHENMFWYRQDPGLGLRLIYFSYDVKMKEKGDIPEGYSVSREKKERFSLILESASTNQTSMYLCASSLSPRYEQYFGPGTRLTVT.

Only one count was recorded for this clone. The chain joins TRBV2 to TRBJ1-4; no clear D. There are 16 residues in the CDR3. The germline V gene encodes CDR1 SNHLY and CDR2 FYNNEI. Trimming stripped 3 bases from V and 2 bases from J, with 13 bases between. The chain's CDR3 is CASSDGVRGTNEKLFF. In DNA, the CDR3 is TGTGCCAGCAGTGACGGGGTCCGCGGGACTAATGAAAAACTGTTTTTT.

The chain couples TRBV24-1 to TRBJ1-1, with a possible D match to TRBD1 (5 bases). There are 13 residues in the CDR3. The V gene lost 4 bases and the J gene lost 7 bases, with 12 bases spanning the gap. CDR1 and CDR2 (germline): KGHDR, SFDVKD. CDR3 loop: CATSDIRGNEAFF. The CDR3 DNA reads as TGTGCCACCAGTGACATCCGGGGGAATGAAGCTTTCTTT.

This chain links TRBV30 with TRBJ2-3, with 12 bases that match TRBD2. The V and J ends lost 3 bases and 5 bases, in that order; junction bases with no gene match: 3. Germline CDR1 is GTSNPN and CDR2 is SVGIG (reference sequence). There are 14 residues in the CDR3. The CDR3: CAWSLAGGEDTQYF. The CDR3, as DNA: TGTGCCTGGAGCCTAGCGGGGGGGGAAGATACGCAGTATTTT.

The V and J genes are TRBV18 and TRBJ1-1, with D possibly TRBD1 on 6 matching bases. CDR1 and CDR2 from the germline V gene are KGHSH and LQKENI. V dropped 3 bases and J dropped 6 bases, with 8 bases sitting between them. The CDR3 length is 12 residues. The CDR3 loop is CASSPDSAEAFF. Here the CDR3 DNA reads TGTGCCAGCTCACCGGACAGCGCTGAAGCTTTCTTT.

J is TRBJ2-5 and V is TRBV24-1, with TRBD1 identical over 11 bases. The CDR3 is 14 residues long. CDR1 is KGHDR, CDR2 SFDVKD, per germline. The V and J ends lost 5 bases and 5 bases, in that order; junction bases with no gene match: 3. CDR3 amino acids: CATSGTGGRETQYF. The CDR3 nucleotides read TGTGCCACCAGTGGGACAGGGGGCCGGGAGACCCAGTACTTC.

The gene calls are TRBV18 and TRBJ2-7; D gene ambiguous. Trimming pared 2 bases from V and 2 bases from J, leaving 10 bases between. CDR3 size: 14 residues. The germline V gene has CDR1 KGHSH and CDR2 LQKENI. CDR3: CASSPSMAAYEQYF. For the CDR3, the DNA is TGTGCCAGCTCACCAAGCATGGCGGCCTACGAGCAGTACTTC. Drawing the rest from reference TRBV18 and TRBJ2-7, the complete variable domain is NAGVMQNPRHLVRRRGQEARLRCSPMKGHSHVYWYRQLPEEGLKFMVYLQKENIIDESGMPKERFSAEFPKEGPSILRIQQVVRGDSAAYFCASSPSMAAYEQYFGPGTRLTVT.

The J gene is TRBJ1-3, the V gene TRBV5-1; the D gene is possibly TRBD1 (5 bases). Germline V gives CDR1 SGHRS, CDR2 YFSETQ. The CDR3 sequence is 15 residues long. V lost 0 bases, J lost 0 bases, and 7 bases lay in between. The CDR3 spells CASSLEGNSGNTIYF. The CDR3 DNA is TGCGCCAGCAGCTTGGAGGGGAACTCTGGAAACACCATATATTTT.

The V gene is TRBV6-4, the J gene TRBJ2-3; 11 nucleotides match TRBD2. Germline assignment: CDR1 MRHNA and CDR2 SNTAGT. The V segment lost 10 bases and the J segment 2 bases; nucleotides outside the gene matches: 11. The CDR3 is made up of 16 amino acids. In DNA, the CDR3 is TGTGCCAACCAGGTAGGTAGCGGGAGGGCCACAGATACGCAGTATTTT. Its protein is CANQVGSGRATDTQYF.

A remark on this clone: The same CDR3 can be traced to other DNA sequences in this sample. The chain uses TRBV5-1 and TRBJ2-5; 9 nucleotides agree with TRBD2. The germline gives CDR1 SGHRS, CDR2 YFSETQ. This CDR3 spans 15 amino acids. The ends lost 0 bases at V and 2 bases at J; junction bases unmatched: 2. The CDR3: CASSLGLAGQETQYF. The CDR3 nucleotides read TGCGCCAGCAGCTTGGGGCTAGCGGGACAAGAGACCCAGTACTTC.

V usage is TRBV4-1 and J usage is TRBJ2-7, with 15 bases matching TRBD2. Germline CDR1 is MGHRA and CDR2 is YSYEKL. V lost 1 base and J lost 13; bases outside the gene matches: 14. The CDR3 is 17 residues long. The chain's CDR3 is CASSQASGLAGGLRLYF. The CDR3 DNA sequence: TGCGCCAGCAGCCAAGCCTCGGGACTAGCGGGGGGCCTCCGCCTTTACTTC.

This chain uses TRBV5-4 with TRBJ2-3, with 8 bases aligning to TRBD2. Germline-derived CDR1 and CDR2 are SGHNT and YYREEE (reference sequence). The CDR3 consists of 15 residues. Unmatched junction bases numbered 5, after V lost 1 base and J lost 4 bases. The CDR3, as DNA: TGTGCCAGCAGCTTGTACGGGGGGGGTTCAGATACGCAGTATTTT. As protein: CASSLYGGGSDTQYF.

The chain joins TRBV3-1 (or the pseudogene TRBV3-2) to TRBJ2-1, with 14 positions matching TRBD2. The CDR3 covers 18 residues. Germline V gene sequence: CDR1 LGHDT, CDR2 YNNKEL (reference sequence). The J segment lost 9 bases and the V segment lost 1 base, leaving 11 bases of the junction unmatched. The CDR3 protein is CASSQGGLAGVKSVEQFF. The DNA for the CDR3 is TGTGCCAGCAGCCAAGGGGGACTAGCGGGAGTTAAATCAGTTGAGCAGTTCTTC.

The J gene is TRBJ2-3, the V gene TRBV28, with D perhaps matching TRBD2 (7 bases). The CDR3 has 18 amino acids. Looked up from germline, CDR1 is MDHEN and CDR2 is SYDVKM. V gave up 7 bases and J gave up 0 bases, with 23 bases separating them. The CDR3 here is CASIPGGRWSLSTDTQYF. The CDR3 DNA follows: TGTGCCAGCATTCCGGGGGGCCGGTGGAGCCTTAGCACAGATACGCAGTATTTT.

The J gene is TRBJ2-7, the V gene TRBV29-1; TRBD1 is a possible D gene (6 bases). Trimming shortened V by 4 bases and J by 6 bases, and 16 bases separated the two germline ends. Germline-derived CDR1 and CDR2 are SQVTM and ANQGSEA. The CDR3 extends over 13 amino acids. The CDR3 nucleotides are TGCAGCGTTGCAAATTCTAGAGGGGGCGAGCAGTACTTC. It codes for CSVANSRGGEQYF.